This T cell receptor (beta chain) derives from a study of cytomegalovirus exposure and HLA in healthy donors. Study-wide background: Counted in an early data release were about 85 million unique TCRs from HLA-typed donors.

The V and J ends lost 4 bases and 2 bases respectively, with 16 bases between them. The CDR3 contains 15 residues. Germline V gene sequence: CDR1 SGDLS, CDR2 YYNGEE. PCR employed 60 Vbeta and 13 Jbeta primers. Sequencing used immunoSEQ multiplex PCR; TCRdb keeps in-frame clones, though not all of them. The table has about 130,000 clones, more than 8% seen once. Regarding the study as a whole: Overall, roughly 160 TCR beta chains were annotated as cytomegalovirus-associated.

There are a few counts of this clone. What it binds is not known. The sample was PBMCs. The rearrangement links TRBV9 to TRBJ2-7; D ambiguous. The receptor comes from a man between 40 and 49 years old in good health and CMV-seronegative. CDR3 amino acids: CASSLYGTDTYEQYF. For the CDR3, the DNA is TGTGCCAGCAGCCTTTATGGAACAGACACCTACGAGCAGTACTTC.